The next 29 T cell receptor beta chains were all read from a single sample in a study of blood T cells in healthy people across ages (dated by TCRdb to 2013 to 2016). Library prep was done by 5' RACE. The sample was run on an Illumina HiSeq 2500. The second PCR ran for about 6 to 12 cycles and used a J-beta primer mix along with a sample-barcoded 5' primer. The public sequencing data were trimmed at Q25 with fastp and processed into clonotypes with MiXCR by TCRdb, which kept only in-frame beta chains. Rows matching on CDR3 protein sequence are summarized as one entry with the most common DNA and genes. For this sample the table gives under 800,000 distinct CDR3 sequences, of which around 40% were detected only once. Together, the top ten hold 20% to 25% of the sample. Input material: blood. These receptors originate from a woman in her sixties in good health.

This clonotype was seen only a few times. The V gene is TRBV6-5, the J gene TRBJ2-1, with D perhaps being TRBD1 or TRBD2 (5 bases each). The CDR3 runs to 15 residues. V shed 7 bases and J shed 9 bases, with 22 bases lying between them. Germline V gives CDR1 MNHEY, CDR2 SVGAGI. DNA for the CDR3: TGTGCCAGCACCATACTCAGGGCTGGGGAGCCTGAGCAGTTCTTC. As protein: CASTILRAGEPEQFF.

Of note for this clonotype: Since no conserved phenylalanine or tryptophan closes the CDR3, a read error is the likely cause. The chain combines TRBV4-1 with TRBJ2-7; D may match TRBD1 or TRBD2 (5 bases each). The CDR3 consists of 13 residues. V lost 3 bases, J lost 3 bases, and 9 bases lay in between. The germline V gene encodes CDR1 MGHRA and CDR2 YSYEKL. The CDR3 reads CASSQRDGYEQYL. CDR3 nucleotides: TGCGCCAGCAGCCAGAGGGACGGCTACGAGCAGTACTTA.

The chain joins TRBV6-2 or TRBV6-3 to TRBJ2-3; TRBD2 matches 12 bases. The CDR3 runs 17 residues. Germline V CDR1 and CDR2: MNHEY, SVGEGT. The V gene end was trimmed by 4 bases and the J gene end by 7 bases; junction bases not matched to a gene: 12. CDR3 protein: CASSSPGLAGPRNTQYF. The CDR3 coding sequence is TGTGCCAGCAGTTCACCCGGACTAGCGGGACCTCGGAATACGCAGTATTTT.

The chain recombines TRBV7-2 with TRBJ2-3; the match to TRBD1 covers 7 bases. Per the germline V gene, CDR1 is SGHTA and CDR2 is FQGNSA. J gave up 0 bases and V 4 bases, and 16 bases lay outside the gene matches. This CDR3 is built from 19 residues. The CDR3 is CASSSPDRASRSSTDTQYF. In nucleotides, the CDR3 is TGTGCCAGCAGCTCTCCCGACAGGGCGTCACGGTCTAGCACAGATACGCAGTATTTT.

The chain couples TRBV20-1 to TRBJ2-7; 7 nucleotides match TRBD1. The trim removed 0 bases at V and 0 bases at J, leaving 8 bases unmatched. Germline V gene sequence: CDR1 DFQATT, CDR2 SNEGSKA (reference sequence). CDR3 length equals 16 residues. The CDR3 reads CSARDRKQGFSYEQYF. CDR3 sequence (DNA): TGCAGTGCTAGAGATAGAAAACAGGGGTTCTCCTACGAGCAGTACTTC.

The chain recombines TRBV27 with TRBJ2-1; either TRBD1 or TRBD2 may supply D (5 bases each). The germline CDR1 and CDR2 sequences are MNHEY and SMNVEV (reference sequence). The V gene lost 0 bases and the J gene lost 8 bases, with 11 bases spanning the gap. There are 14 residues in the CDR3. CDR3 DNA sequence: TGTGCCAGCAGTTTATCCGGTGGGGGTTATGAGCAGTTCTTC. Amino acid sequence: CASSLSGGGYEQFF.

This clonotype was seen a handful of times. V usage is TRBV4-2 and J usage is TRBJ2-1; D gene unclear. V lost 1 base and J 9 bases, leaving 16 bases between the germline ends. Germline-derived CDR1 and CDR2 are LGHNA and YNFKEQ. This CDR3 region has 15 residues. The CDR3 DNA reads as TGTGCCAGCAGCCAAGCTGGTGTCGGTCCGGGTGAGCAGTTCTTC. Translating it yields CASSQAGVGPGEQFF.

The chain has TRBV9 and TRBJ2-7; D is unresolved. Trimming stripped 1 base from V and 0 bases from J, with 8 bases between. Germline-derived CDR1 and CDR2 are SGDLS and YYNGEE. This CDR3 contains 14 residues. The CDR3 sequence: CASSVQTGSYEQYF. The CDR3 nucleotides read TGTGCCAGCAGCGTACAAACTGGCTCCTACGAGCAGTACTTC.

This clonotype has a count of ten or more. The gene calls are TRBV7-6 and TRBJ2-7, with 9 nucleotides matching TRBD2. This CDR3 has 13 residues. After removal of 5 bases from V and 5 bases from J, the junction contained 4 bases not matched to a gene. Germline V gene data show CDR1 as SGHVS and CDR2 as FNYEAQ. The CDR3 region is CASSLRGGDEQYF. The DNA for the CDR3 is TGTGCCAGCAGCCTGCGGGGGGGAGACGAGCAGTACTTC. The whole variable domain, filled in from reference TRBV7-6 and TRBJ2-7, reads GAGVSQSPRYKVTKRGQDVALRCDPISGHVSLYWYRQALGQGPEFLTYFNYEAQQDKSGLPNDRFSAERPEGSISTLTIQRTEQRDSAMYRCASSLRGGDEQYFGPGTRLTVT.

J is TRBJ1-2 and V is TRBV25-1; D is perhaps TRBD1 (5 bases). V was cut by 6 bases and J by 4 bases, with 9 bases left in between. CDR1 is MGHDK, CDR2 SYGVNS, per germline. The CDR3 covers 12 residues. CDR3 residues: CASRTDLYGYTF. The CDR3 nucleotides read TGTGCCAGCAGGACAGATCTCTATGGCTACACCTTC.

This clonotype has a handful of counts. The chain carries TRBV15 and TRBJ2-3, with D perhaps TRBD2 (5 bases). This CDR3 has 14 amino acids. V was clipped by 0 bases and J by 4 bases, with 8 bases between them. CDR1 and CDR2 (germline): LNHNV, YYDKDF (reference sequence). The CDR3 coding sequence is TGTGCCACCAGCAGAGATCAGCGGCCAGATACGCAGTATTTT. The encoded protein is CATSRDQRPDTQYF.

This clonotype was seen a few times. The rearrangement links TRBV20-1 to TRBJ1-2, with D maybe TRBD1 (6 bases). Germline CDR1 and CDR2: DFQATT and SNEGSKA (reference sequence). The V and J ends lost 2 bases and 3 bases respectively, with 10 bases between them. The CDR3 runs 13 residues. CDR3 bases: TGCAGTGCTAGACAGACAGGTCACTATGGCTACACCTTC. It yields the protein CSARQTGHYGYTF.

V is TRBV29-1 and J is TRBJ1-1; maybe TRBD1 (5 bases). CDR3 size: 14 residues. Trimming stripped 2 bases from V and 5 bases from J, with 15 bases between. Looked up from germline, CDR1 is SQVTM and CDR2 is ANQGSEA. The CDR3 nucleotides are TGCAGCGTTGAACAGGGTGGGGCGATGACTGAAGCTTTCTTT. Translation gives CSVEQGGAMTEAFF.

This clonotype was observed a handful of times. The chain is built from TRBV29-1 and TRBJ2-2, with 10 bases matching TRBD2. This CDR3 has 12 amino acids. V trimming: 6 bases; J trimming: 7 bases; junction bases outside the gene matches: 2. CDR1 and CDR2 from the germline V gene are SQVTM and ANQGSEA. The CDR3 is CSVGLAIGELFF. The CDR3 DNA reads TGCAGCGTGGGACTAGCGATCGGGGAGCTGTTTTTT.

The table lists this clonotype with a few counts. This chain uses TRBV3-1 with TRBJ1-2; 8 bases fit TRBD1. V lost 2 bases, J lost 0 bases, and 11 bases stayed unmatched. The CDR3 sequence is 18 residues long. Germline CDR1 and CDR2: LGHDT and YNNKEL (reference sequence). The CDR3 DNA reads TGTGCCAGCAGCCAAACCCTGGGACAGGTCCAAGCTAACTATGGCTACACCTTC. This codes for CASSQTLGQVQANYGYTF.

J is TRBJ2-1 and V is TRBV24-1; 9 bases fit TRBD1. Germline CDR1 is KGHDR and CDR2 is SFDVKD. This CDR3 is 14 amino acids long. After removal of 9 bases from V and 3 bases from J, the junction contained 5 bases not matched to a gene. This chain's CDR3 is CATASGQGYNEQFF. The CDR3 coding sequence is TGTGCCACCGCCTCGGGACAGGGCTACAATGAGCAGTTCTTC.

The rearrangement joins TRBV29-1 to TRBJ2-3; 9 bases map to TRBD2. J gave up 4 bases and V 4 bases, and 6 bases lay outside the gene matches. This CDR3 has 14 residues. The V gene's germline CDR1 is SQVTM and CDR2 ANQGSEA. The CDR3 DNA follows: TGCAGCGTTGTAGCGGGAGATCTCTCAGATACGCAGTATTTT. Residues: CSVVAGDLSDTQYF.

This clonotype came up a few times. The genes are TRBV2 and TRBJ2-1; TRBD2 matches at 11 bases. CDR1 is SNHLY and CDR2 is FYNNEI in the germline V gene. V was clipped by 5 bases and J by 7 bases; unmatched bases: 7. The CDR3 has 15 residues. The chain's CDR3 is CASSPASGRSNEQFF. The CDR3 DNA is TGTGCCAGCAGTCCGGCTAGCGGGAGGTCGAATGAGCAGTTCTTC.

J is TRBJ2-5 and V is TRBV2, with D hard to call. CDR1 SNHLY and CDR2 FYNNEI come from the germline V gene. The CDR3 has 15 residues. Trimming took 6 bases from V and 13 from J, leaving 27 bases between them. DNA for the CDR3: TGTGCCAGCAGAAGTCTTTCCGGTTCCAAAAACATTCGGTACTTC. This sequence encodes CASRSLSGSKNIRYF.

The V call is TRBV7-3, the J call TRBJ2-1, with 7 bases lining up with TRBD2. J gave up 9 bases and V 3 bases, and 11 bases lay outside the gene matches. The CDR3 runs 15 residues. Germline V gene sequence: CDR1 SGHTA, CDR2 FQGTGA. CDR3 in DNA: TGTGCCAGCAGCTTCATGGAGGGAGGGCAGGTTGAGCAGTTCTTC. Protein: CASSFMEGGQVEQFF.

The chain carries TRBV20-1 and TRBJ2-5; D might be TRBD1 (5 bases). Germline V gene data show CDR1 as DFQATT and CDR2 as SNEGSKA (reference sequence). V was clipped by 0 bases and J by 5 bases, with 16 bases between them. The length of the CDR3 is 15 residues. This CDR3 reads CSARDQIRVDETQYF. Here the CDR3 DNA reads TGCAGTGCTAGAGATCAAATCAGGGTGGATGAGACCCAGTACTTC.

The V call is TRBV18, the J call TRBJ2-3; 10 positions agree with TRBD2. Trimming took 2 bases from V and 0 from J; bases not matched to a gene: 11. The germline V gene encodes CDR1 KGHSH and CDR2 LQKENI. The CDR3 has 19 residues. The DNA for the CDR3 is TGTGCCAGCTCACCAGAAGATATTAGCGGGAGGACTAGCACAGATACGCAGTATTTT. Its translation is CASSPEDISGRTSTDTQYF.

The CDR3 loop is CSAIWTGGFTDTQYF. The CDR3 DNA reads TGCAGTGCTATCTGGACAGGAGGGTTCACAGATACGCAGTATTTT. J is TRBJ2-3 and V is TRBV20-1, with D possibly being TRBD1 (7 bases). The germline CDR1 and CDR2 sequences are DFQATT and SNEGSKA (reference sequence). V gave up 4 bases and J gave up 2 bases, with 16 bases separating them. This CDR3 contains 15 residues.

With regard to this clonotype: Given a much more abundant clone one base away, this may be a read error. The V gene is TRBV5-1, the J gene TRBJ2-7; 9 bases are a match to TRBD1. CDR1 is SGHRS, CDR2 YFSETQ, per germline. The V and J ends lost 3 bases and 0 bases, in that order; junction bases with no gene match: 10. There are 17 residues in the CDR3. The CDR3 DNA follows: TGCGCCAGCAGCTCACTACCCACGGGACAGGGCTCCTACGAGCAGTACTTC. Protein product: CASSSLPTGQGSYEQYF.

V usage is TRBV27 and J usage is TRBJ2-5, with D maybe TRBD1 (5 bases). Germline V gene sequence: CDR1 MNHEY, CDR2 SMNVEV (reference sequence). CDR3 length equals 16 residues. V was trimmed by 6 bases and J by 2 bases, leaving 19 bases between them. The DNA of the CDR3 is TGTGCCAGCAGAGAAGTGGCAGGGCGGCCACAAGAGACCCAGTACTTC. Translated, it gives CASREVAGRPQETQYF.

This clonotype occurred a few times. The rearrangement uses TRBV3-1 and TRBJ2-3; 9 bases map to TRBD2. Trimming cost V 8 bases and J 14 bases; bases outside gene matches: 17. Germline V gene lookup returns CDR1 LGHDT and CDR2 YNNKEL (reference sequence). This CDR3 comprises 14 residues. CDR3 bases: TGTGCCAGCTCCACTCAAAGTTTGGCTAGCGGGGTGTATTTT. Its translation: CASSTQSLASGVYF.

This clonotype was seen many times. The rearrangement joins TRBV25-1 to TRBJ2-5; a weak D match, TRBD1 (6 bases). The CDR3 totals 14 residues. The germline gives CDR1 MGHDK, CDR2 SYGVNS. V dropped 2 bases and J dropped 1 base, with 8 bases sitting between them. The CDR3 region has the DNA TGTGCCAGCAGTGAACAGGGGTCCCAAGAGACCCAGTACTTC. This translates into CASSEQGSQETQYF. Based on the CDR3 plus reference TRBV25-1 and TRBJ2-5, the full variable domain is EADIYQTPRYLVIGTGKKITLECSQTMGHDKMYWYQQDPGMELHLIHYSYGVNSTEKGDLSSESTVSRIRTEHFPLTLESARPSHTSQYLCASSEQGSQETQYFGPGTRLLVL.

The V and J genes are TRBV7-8 and TRBJ2-4; TRBD1 agrees at 11 bases. The DNA end is more similar to TRBJ2-7, so the J call may be wrong. CDR3 length equals 16 residues. Germline V gene data show CDR1 as SGHVS and CDR2 as FQNEAQ. The CDR3: CASSRPTGTGGVEQYF. In DNA, the CDR3 is TGTGCCAGCAGCCGTCCGACCGGGACAGGGGGAGTCGAGCAGTACTTC.

This clonotype was counted a few times. This chain uses TRBV2 with TRBJ2-2, with D perhaps TRBD2 (6 bases). The CDR3 runs 15 residues. The ends were cut back, 2 bases at V and 4 bases at J, with 11 bases in the middle. Germline lookup yields CDR1 SNHLY and CDR2 FYNNEI. The DNA for the CDR3 is TGTGCCAGCAGTGAACAGATGGAGGGCACCGGGGAGCTGTTTTTT. Protein: CASSEQMEGTGELFF. Full variable domain (remainder filled in from reference TRBV2 and TRBJ2-2): EPEVTQTPSHQVTQMGQEVILRCVPISNHLYFYWYRQILGQKVEFLVSFYNNEISEKSEIFDDQFSVERPDGSNFTLKIRSTKLEDSAMYFCASSEQMEGTGELFFGEGSRLTVL.